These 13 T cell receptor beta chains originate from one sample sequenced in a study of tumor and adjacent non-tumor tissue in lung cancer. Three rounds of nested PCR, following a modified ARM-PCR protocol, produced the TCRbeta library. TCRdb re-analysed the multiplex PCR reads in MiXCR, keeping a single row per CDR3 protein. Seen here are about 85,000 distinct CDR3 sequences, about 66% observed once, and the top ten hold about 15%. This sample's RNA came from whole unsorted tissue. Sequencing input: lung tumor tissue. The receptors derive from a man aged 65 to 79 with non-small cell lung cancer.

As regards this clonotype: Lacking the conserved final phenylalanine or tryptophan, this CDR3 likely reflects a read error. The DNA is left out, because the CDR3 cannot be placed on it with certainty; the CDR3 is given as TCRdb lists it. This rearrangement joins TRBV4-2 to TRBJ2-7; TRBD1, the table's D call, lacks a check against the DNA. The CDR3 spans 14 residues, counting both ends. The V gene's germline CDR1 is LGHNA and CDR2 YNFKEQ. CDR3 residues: CASSHPGGGREQHL.

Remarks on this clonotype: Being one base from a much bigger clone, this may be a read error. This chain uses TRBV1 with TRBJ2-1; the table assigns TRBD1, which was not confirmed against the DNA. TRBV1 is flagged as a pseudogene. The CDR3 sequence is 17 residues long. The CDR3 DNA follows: TGCACCAGCAGCCGACAGGGGAGGGTTCTACGTGGGAATGAGCAGTTCTTC. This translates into CTSSRQGRVLRGNEQFF.

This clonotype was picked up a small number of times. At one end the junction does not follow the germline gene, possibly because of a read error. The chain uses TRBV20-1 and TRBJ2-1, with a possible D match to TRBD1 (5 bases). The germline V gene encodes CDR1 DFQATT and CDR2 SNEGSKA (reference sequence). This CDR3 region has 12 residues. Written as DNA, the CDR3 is TGCATTGCTGGTAGACAGTACAATGAGCAGTTCTTC. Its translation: CIAGRQYNEQFF.

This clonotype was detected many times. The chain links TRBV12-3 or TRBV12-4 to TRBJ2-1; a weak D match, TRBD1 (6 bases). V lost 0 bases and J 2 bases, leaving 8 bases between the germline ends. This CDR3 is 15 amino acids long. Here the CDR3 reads CASSLADRAYNEQFF. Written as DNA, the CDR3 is TGTGCCAGCAGTTTAGCGGACAGAGCCTACAATGAGCAGTTCTTC.

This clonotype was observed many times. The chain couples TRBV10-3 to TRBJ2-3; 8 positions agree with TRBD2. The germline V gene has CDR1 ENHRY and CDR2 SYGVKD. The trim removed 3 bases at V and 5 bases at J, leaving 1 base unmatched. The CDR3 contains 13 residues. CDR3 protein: CAISESGGDTQYF. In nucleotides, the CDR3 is TGTGCCATCAGTGAAAGCGGGGGAGATACGCAGTATTTT.

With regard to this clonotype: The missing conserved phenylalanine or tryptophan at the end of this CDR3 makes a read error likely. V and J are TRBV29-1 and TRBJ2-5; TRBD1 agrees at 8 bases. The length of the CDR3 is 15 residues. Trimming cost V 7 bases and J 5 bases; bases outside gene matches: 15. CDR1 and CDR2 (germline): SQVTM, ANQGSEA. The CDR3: CSDRTGKFLHETQYI. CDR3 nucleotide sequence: TGCAGCGACCGGACAGGGAAGTTTCTCCATGAGACCCAGTACATC.

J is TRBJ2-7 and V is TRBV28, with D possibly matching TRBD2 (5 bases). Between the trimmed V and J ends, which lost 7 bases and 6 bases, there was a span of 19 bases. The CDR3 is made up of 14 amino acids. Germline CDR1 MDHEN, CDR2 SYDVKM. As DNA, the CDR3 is TGTGCCAGCAAGACGGGGTGGGTTGGGAGCGAGCAGTACTTC. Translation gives CASKTGWVGSEQYF.

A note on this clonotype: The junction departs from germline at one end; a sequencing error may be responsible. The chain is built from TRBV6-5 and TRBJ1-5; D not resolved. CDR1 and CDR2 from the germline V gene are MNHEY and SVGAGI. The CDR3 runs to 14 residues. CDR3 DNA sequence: TGTGCCGGCAGTTACAACGGATTCAATCAGCCCCAGCACTTT. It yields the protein CAGSYNGFNQPQHF.

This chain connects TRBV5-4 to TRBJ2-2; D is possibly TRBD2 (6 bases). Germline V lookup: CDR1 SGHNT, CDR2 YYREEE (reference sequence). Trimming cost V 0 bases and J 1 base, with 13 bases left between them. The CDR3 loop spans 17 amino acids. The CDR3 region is CASSLVGWTKNTGELFF. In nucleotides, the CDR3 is TGTGCCAGCAGCTTGGTAGGCTGGACTAAGAACACCGGGGAGCTGTTTTTT. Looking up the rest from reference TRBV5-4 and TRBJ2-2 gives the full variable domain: ETGVTQSPTHLIKTRGQQVTLRCSSQSGHNTVSWYQQALGQGPQFIFQYYREEENGRGNFPPRFSGLQFPNYSSELNVNALELDDSALYLCASSLVGWTKNTGELFFGEGSRLTVL.

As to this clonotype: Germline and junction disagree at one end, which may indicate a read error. In nucleotides, the CDR3 is TGCGTCAGCAGCCCCACATGGACAGGGGAGGAGACCCAGTACTTC. The encoded protein is CVSSPTWTGEETQYF. This chain uses TRBV5-1 with TRBJ2-5, with 9 bases that match TRBD1. Germline CDR1 reads SGHRS; CDR2 reads YFSETQ. The CDR3 totals 15 residues.

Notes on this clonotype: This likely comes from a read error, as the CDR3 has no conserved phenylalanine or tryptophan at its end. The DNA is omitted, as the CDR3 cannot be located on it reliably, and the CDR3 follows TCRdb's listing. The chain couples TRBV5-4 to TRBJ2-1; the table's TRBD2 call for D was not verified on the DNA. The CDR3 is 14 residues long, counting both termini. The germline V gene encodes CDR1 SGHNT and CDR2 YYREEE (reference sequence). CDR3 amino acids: CPSSTDERTSGNSP.

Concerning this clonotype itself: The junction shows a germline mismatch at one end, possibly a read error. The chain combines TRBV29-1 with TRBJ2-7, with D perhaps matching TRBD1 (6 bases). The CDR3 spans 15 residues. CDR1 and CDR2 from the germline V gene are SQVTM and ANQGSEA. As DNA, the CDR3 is TGTAGCGTCCAACCTACAAGAGGGACAAGTACGGAGCATTACTTC. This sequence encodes CSVQPTRGTSTEHYF.

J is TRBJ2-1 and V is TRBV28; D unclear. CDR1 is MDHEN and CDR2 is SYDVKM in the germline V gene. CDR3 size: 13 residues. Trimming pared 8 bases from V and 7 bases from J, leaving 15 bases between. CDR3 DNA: TGTGCCAGCCGCCCGGGTGTCTTAAATGAGCAGTTCTTC. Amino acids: CASRPGVLNEQFF. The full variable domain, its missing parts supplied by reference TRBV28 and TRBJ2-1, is DVKVTQSSRYLVKRTGEKVFLECVQDMDHENMFWYRQDPGLGLRLIYFSYDVKMKEKGDIPEGYSVSREKKERFSLILESASTNQTSMYLCASRPGVLNEQFFGPGTRLTVL.